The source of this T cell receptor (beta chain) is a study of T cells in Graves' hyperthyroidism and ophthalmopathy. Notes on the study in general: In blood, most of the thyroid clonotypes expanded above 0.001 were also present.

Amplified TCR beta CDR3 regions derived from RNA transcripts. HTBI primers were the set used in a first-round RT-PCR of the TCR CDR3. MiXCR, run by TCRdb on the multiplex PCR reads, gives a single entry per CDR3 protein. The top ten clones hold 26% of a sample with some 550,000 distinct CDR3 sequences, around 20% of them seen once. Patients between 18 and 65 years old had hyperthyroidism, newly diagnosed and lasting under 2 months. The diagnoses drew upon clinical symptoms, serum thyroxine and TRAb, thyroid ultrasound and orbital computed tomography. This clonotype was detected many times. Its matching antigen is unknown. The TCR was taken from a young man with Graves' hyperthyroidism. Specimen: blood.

In DNA form, the CDR3 reads TGTGCCAGCAGTCCTTCTTCGACACCAACGGCTTTCTTT. As protein: CASSPSSTPTAFF. This chain joins TRBV6-5 and TRBJ1-1; no reliable D call. Germline V gene sequence: CDR1 MNHEY, CDR2 SVGAGI. The CDR3 consists of 13 residues. The V and J ends lost 5 bases and 11 bases respectively, with 18 bases between them.